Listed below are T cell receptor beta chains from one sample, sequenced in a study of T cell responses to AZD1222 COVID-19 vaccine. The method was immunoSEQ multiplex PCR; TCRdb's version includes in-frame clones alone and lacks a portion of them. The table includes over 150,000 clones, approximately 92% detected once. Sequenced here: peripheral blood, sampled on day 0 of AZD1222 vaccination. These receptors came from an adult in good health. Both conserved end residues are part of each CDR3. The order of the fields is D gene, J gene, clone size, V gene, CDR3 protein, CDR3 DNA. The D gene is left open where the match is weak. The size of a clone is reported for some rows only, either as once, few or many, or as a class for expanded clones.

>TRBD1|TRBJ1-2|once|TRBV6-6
CASSPIGQGWGYGYTF
TGTGCCAGCAGCCCCATAGGACAGGGATGGGGCTATGGCTACACCTTC
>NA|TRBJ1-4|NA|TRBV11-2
CASSLRGRTEKLFF
TGTGCCAGCAGCTTAAGGGGAAGGACTGAAAAACTGTTTTTT
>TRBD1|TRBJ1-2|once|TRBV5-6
CASSLNPGTASNYGYTF
TGTGCCAGCAGCTTGAACCCCGGGACAGCATCTAACTATGGCTACACCTTC
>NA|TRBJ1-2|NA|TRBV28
CASSFPTTVIYGYTF
TGTGCCAGCAGTTTCCCTACAACGGTGATCTATGGCTACACCTTC
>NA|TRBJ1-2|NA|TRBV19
CASTFPHSSGYTF
TGTGCCAGTACCTTCCCACATTCCAGTGGCTACACCTTC
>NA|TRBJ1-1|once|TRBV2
CASSEGARAFF
TGTGCCAGCAGTGAGGGGGCGCGAGCTTTCTTT
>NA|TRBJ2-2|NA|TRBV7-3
CASSLNPFEGGGGTGELFF
TGTGCCAGCAGCTTAAATCCCTTTGAAGGGGGTGGCGGCACCGGGGAGCTGTTTTTT
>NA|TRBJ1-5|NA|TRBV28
CASSLDREGQPQHF
TGTGCCAGCAGTTTAGACCGGGAAGGGCAGCCCCAGCATTTT
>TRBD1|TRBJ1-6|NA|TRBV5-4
CASSSQRDSNSPLHF
TGTGCCAGCAGCTCTCAACGGGACAGCAATTCACCCCTCCACTTT
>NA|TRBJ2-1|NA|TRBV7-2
CASSLIRGGLANEQFF
TGTGCCAGCAGCTTAATCAGGGGCGGGCTGGCCAATGAGCAGTTCTTC
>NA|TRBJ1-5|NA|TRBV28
CASSFPPGGDHQPQHF
TGTGCCAGCAGTTTTCCCCCCGGGGGAGATCATCAGCCCCAGCATTTT
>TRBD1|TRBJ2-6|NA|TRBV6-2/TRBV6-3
CASSYDGTGVSGANVLTF
TGTGCCAGCAGTTACGACGGGACAGGGGTTTCTGGGGCCAACGTCCTGACTTTC
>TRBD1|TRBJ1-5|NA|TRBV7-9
CASSLGTGEDQPQHF
TGTGCCAGCAGCTTAGGGACAGGGGAAGATCAGCCCCAGCATTTT
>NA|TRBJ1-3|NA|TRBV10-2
CASSALGRISSGNTIYF
TGCGCCAGCAGTGCCCTGGGACGTATAAGCTCTGGAAACACCATATATTTT
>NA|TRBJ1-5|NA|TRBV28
CASSLLSSWGSNQPQHF
TGTGCCAGCAGTTTATTAAGTTCTTGGGGGAGCAATCAGCCCCAGCATTTT
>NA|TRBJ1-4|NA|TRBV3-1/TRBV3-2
CASSQPIQGYNEKLFF
TGTGCCAGCAGCCAACCCATACAGGGCTATAATGAAAAACTGTTTTTT
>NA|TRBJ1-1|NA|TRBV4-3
CASSQVGGGGAFF
TGCGCCAGCAGCCAAGTGGGGGGTGGAGGAGCTTTCTTT
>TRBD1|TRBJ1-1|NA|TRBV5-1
CASSDGTGNTEAFF
TGCGCCAGCAGCGACGGGACAGGGAACACTGAAGCTTTCTTT
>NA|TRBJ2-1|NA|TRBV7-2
CASSLERDGQFF
TGTGCCAGCAGCTTAGAGAGAGACGGGCAGTTCTTC